Shown below are 24 T cell receptor beta chains from a single sample sequenced in a study of siplizumab effects on memory and regulatory T cells. Sequencing used immunoSEQ multiplex PCR; TCRdb keeps in-frame clones, though not all of them. The sample shows more than 85,000 clones, more than 85% of them seen only once. Material for sequencing was CD4+ T cells sorted from blood. These receptors were taken from a human donor in good health.

The genes are TRBV6-5 and TRBJ2-5; D call uncertain. Germline V gene lookup returns CDR1 MNHEY and CDR2 SVGAGI. The CDR3 spans 11 residues. Trimming cost V 4 bases and J 13 bases, with 13 bases left between them. The CDR3 bases are TGTGCCAGCAGTTCGTCTGTAAAGCTGTACTTC. Translated, it gives CASSSSVKLYF.

The chain couples TRBV6-6 to TRBJ2-1, with 11 bases fitting TRBD1. Trimming removed 6 bases from V and 6 bases from J; junction bases left unmatched: 4. CDR1 MNHNY and CDR2 SVGAGI come from the germline V gene (reference sequence). This CDR3 is 14 amino acids long. The CDR3 coding sequence is TGTGCCAGCAGGGCCGGGACAGGGGGCAATGAGCAGTTCTTC. This gives the protein CASRAGTGGNEQFF.

The genes are TRBV18 and TRBJ2-4, with D possibly being TRBD1 (6 bases). Germline V CDR1 and CDR2: KGHSH, LQKENI. Trimming took 4 bases from V and 8 from J, leaving 12 bases between them. The CDR3 consists of 13 residues. CDR3 bases: TGTGCCAGCTCACTCGGACAGAGGGACATTCAGTACTTC. Its protein product is CASSLGQRDIQYF.

This chain links TRBV19 with TRBJ2-6, with D unclear. Trimming cost V 0 bases and J 0 bases, with 12 bases left between them. The germline V gene has CDR1 LNHDA and CDR2 SQIVND (reference sequence). This CDR3 contains 18 residues. The CDR3 DNA reads as TGTGCCAGTAGTATAGACCCCCCGAGGCCCTCTGGGGCCAACGTCCTGACTTTC. Protein product: CASSIDPPRPSGANVLTF.

V gene TRBV9 combines with J gene TRBJ1-3; tentatively, D is TRBD1 (5 bases). Germline loops: CDR1 SGDLS, CDR2 YYNGEE. The V gene lost 4 bases and the J gene lost 2 bases, with 19 bases spanning the gap. This CDR3 is built from 17 residues. The CDR3 DNA is TGTGCCAGCAGCCCCACACTCGGGGGAATGGCTGGAAACACCATATATTTT. It yields the protein CASSPTLGGMAGNTIYF.

This chain joins TRBV4-2 and TRBJ2-1, with D possibly TRBD2 on 5 matching bases. CDR3 length: 13 amino acids. CDR1 is LGHNA, CDR2 YNFKEQ, per germline. Trimming took off 0 bases at V and 10 bases at J, with 10 bases between the two ends. The CDR3 loop reads CASSQDEGTEQFF. The DNA for the CDR3 is TGTGCCAGCAGCCAAGATGAGGGAACAGAGCAGTTCTTC.

The chain employs TRBV7-9 and TRBJ1-1; weak D call: TRBD1 (6 bases). With 5 bases removed from V and 8 bases from J, the gap between germline ends came to 15 bases. The CDR3 loop spans 13 amino acids. Germline lookup yields CDR1 SEHNR and CDR2 FQNEAQ (reference sequence). The CDR3, as DNA: TGTGCCAGCAGCCCAGGGGCGGGCGGCGAAGCTTTCTTT. As protein: CASSPGAGGEAFF.

The chain's CDR3 is CASSSGTVGTSGELFF. CDR3 DNA sequence: TGTGCCAGCAGCTCCGGGACGGTGGGAACATCCGGGGAGCTGTTTTTT. The chain joins TRBV7-9 to TRBJ2-2, with D perhaps TRBD1 or TRBD2 (5 bases each). Per germline, CDR1 SEHNR and CDR2 FQNEAQ (reference sequence). The V and J ends lost 4 bases and 6 bases respectively, with 18 bases between them. The CDR3 extends over 16 amino acids.

The chain uses TRBV7-8 and TRBJ2-7; D possibly corresponds to TRBD2 (6 bases). V lost 1 base to trimming and J lost 2 bases, with 15 bases between them. Germline CDR1 SGHVS, CDR2 FQNEAQ. The CDR3 totals 16 residues. The chain's CDR3 is CASSLGGGTGPYEQYF. In DNA form, the CDR3 reads TGTGCCAGCAGCTTAGGAGGCGGGACTGGGCCCTACGAGCAGTACTTC.

The genes are TRBV11-2 and TRBJ2-7; 9 nucleotides match TRBD1. The CDR3 is 15 residues long. The germline CDR1 and CDR2 sequences are SGHAT and FQNNGV. Trimming took 1 base from V and 2 from J; bases not matched to a gene: 3. The CDR3 sequence is CASSLGGQGPYEQYF. The CDR3 DNA sequence: TGTGCCAGCAGCTTAGGGGGACAGGGCCCCTACGAGCAGTACTTC.

Only a few counts were recorded for this clone. The same CDR3 can be traced to other DNA sequences in this sample. This chain uses TRBV7-9 with TRBJ1-2; D not resolved. Trimming removed 1 base from V and 4 bases from J, with 4 bases in between. CDR1 SEHNR and CDR2 FQNEAQ come from the germline V gene (reference sequence). The CDR3 runs to 12 residues. The CDR3 region has the DNA TGTGCCAGCAGCTTAGATACCTATGGCTACACCTTC. It translates to CASSLDTYGYTF.

Worth noting for this clone: The same CDR3 arises from other DNA sequences in this sample as well. The J gene is TRBJ1-5, the V gene TRBV9; D is unresolved. The CDR3 has 15 amino acids. In germline, CDR1 is SGDLS, CDR2 YYNGEE. The ends were cut back, 0 bases at V and 0 bases at J, with 7 bases in the middle. The CDR3 DNA reads TGTGCCAGCAGCGTAGACGGCTATAGCAATCAGCCCCAGCATTTT. As protein: CASSVDGYSNQPQHF.

This rearrangement joins TRBV10-3 to TRBJ2-2; 10 nucleotides match TRBD1. CDR1 and CDR2 (germline): ENHRY, SYGVKD. The trim removed 9 bases at V and 6 bases at J, leaving 7 bases unmatched. This CDR3 has 14 residues. Here the CDR3 reads CAIAGTGVAGELFF. The CDR3 nucleotides read TGTGCCATAGCCGGGACAGGGGTTGCCGGGGAGCTGTTTTTT.

This sequence joins TRBV5-5 and TRBJ1-1; D remains ambiguous. Germline-derived CDR1 and CDR2 are SGHKS and YYEKEE (reference sequence). This CDR3 has 15 residues. V was trimmed by 1 base and J by 0 bases, leaving 10 bases between them. DNA of the CDR3: TGTGCCAGCAGCTTGAGCAGTTTTTTGAACACTGAAGCTTTCTTT. It codes for CASSLSSFLNTEAFF.

The V gene is TRBV19, the J gene TRBJ1-2; a weak D match, TRBD1 (6 bases). The CDR3 covers 13 residues. The germline V and J ends were trimmed by 7 bases and 4 bases, with 13 bases remaining between them. CDR1 is LNHDA and CDR2 is SQIVND in the germline V gene (reference sequence). This chain's CDR3 is CASTTGNPYGYTF. CDR3 sequence (DNA): TGTGCCAGTACCACAGGGAATCCCTATGGCTACACCTTC.

V is TRBV11-3 and J is TRBJ2-7; the match to TRBD1 covers 8 bases. Germline CDR1 SGHNT, CDR2 YENEEA. With 4 bases clipped from V and 0 bases from J, the junction kept 2 bases outside the gene matches. The length of the CDR3 is 14 residues. The CDR3 DNA reads as TGTGCCAGCAGCTCCACAGGGGGCTCCTACGAGCAGTACTTC. As protein: CASSSTGGSYEQYF.

The rearrangement links TRBV7-3 to TRBJ2-3; D is unresolved. Trimming shortened V by 1 base and J by 0 bases, and 8 bases separated the two germline ends. Germline V gene sequence: CDR1 SGHTA, CDR2 FQGTGA. The CDR3 loop spans 15 amino acids. CDR3 residues: CASSLIGFSTDTQYF. Here the CDR3 DNA reads TGTGCCAGCAGCTTAATCGGGTTCAGCACAGATACGCAGTATTTT. Supplemented by reference TRBV7-3 and TRBJ2-3, the full variable domain reads GAGVSQTPSNKVTEKGKYVELRCDPISGHTALYWYRQSLGQGPEFLIYFQGTGAADDSGLPNDRFFAVRPEGSVSTLKIQRTERGDSAVYLCASSLIGFSTDTQYFGPGTRLTVL.

This clone was counted a few times. This sequence joins TRBV11-2 and TRBJ2-7; D unclear. V shed 5 bases and J shed 2 bases, with 10 bases lying between them. Germline V gene lookup returns CDR1 SGHAT and CDR2 FQNNGV. The CDR3 has 13 residues. The DNA for the CDR3 is TGTGCCAGCAGCCTACTCCACACCTACGAGCAGTACTTC. This codes for CASSLLHTYEQYF.

The chain combines TRBV14 with TRBJ1-2; D ambiguous. CDR1 is SGHDN and CDR2 is FVKESK in the germline V gene. The CDR3 runs 14 residues. V lost 1 base, J lost 7 bases, and 13 bases lay in between. The CDR3 spells CASSQVLGPGGYTF. DNA of the CDR3: TGTGCCAGCAGCCAAGTATTAGGACCGGGTGGCTACACCTTC.

The chain uses TRBV29-1 and TRBJ2-7; D is perhaps TRBD2 (5 bases). The germline CDR1 and CDR2 sequences are SQVTM and ANQGSEA. V lost 2 bases and J 2 bases, leaving 13 bases between the germline ends. The CDR3 is 14 amino acids. Here the CDR3 reads CSVEIGSSPYEQYF. The CDR3 bases are TGCAGCGTTGAAATTGGGTCTAGCCCCTACGAGCAGTACTTC.

This chain joins TRBV29-1 and TRBJ1-4, with D unresolved. This CDR3 is 13 amino acids long. Trimming took 6 bases from V and 3 from J, leaving 11 bases between them. Germline V gene data show CDR1 as SQVTM and CDR2 as ANQGSEA. Here the CDR3 DNA reads TGCAGCGTCAAGACGGGGTCTAATGAAAAACTGTTTTTT. Protein: CSVKTGSNEKLFF.

The chain couples TRBV9 to TRBJ1-3, with 8 bases matching TRBD1. Germline V lookup: CDR1 SGDLS, CDR2 YYNGEE. The J segment lost 4 bases and the V segment lost 2 bases, leaving 8 bases of the junction unmatched. This CDR3 contains 16 residues. Written as DNA, the CDR3 is TGTGCCAGCAGCGTGCAAGGACAGGGTTTGGGAAACACCATATATTTT. Its protein product is CASSVQGQGLGNTIYF.

The rearrangement joins TRBV11-3 to TRBJ2-5, with 8 bases fitting TRBD2. Looked up from germline, CDR1 is SGHNT and CDR2 is YENEEA. The CDR3 contains 14 residues. J lost 7 bases, V lost 3 bases, and 7 bases had no gene match. This CDR3 is CASSLSGSRGTQYF. CDR3 in DNA: TGTGCCAGCAGCTTGAGCGGGAGCCGCGGGACCCAGTACTTC.

The V call is TRBV9, the J call TRBJ2-1; D possibly corresponds to TRBD2 (7 bases). Looked up from germline, CDR1 is SGDLS and CDR2 is YYNGEE. Deletions cut 6 bases from V and 0 bases from J, with 13 bases between. The CDR3 length is 15 residues. The CDR3 nucleotides read TGTGCCAGCACGGCGGGGGCCAGCTCCTACAATGAGCAGTTCTTC. Translating it yields CASTAGASSYNEQFF.